The 28 T cell receptor beta chains below were found in one sample sequenced in a study of a mutant IDH1 vaccine in newly diagnosed glioma. Time point here: baseline, week 1 (first vaccination visit). Treatment meaning: pre-vaccination baseline after standard-of-care therapy. Sequenced by immunoSEQ multiplex PCR; TCRdb stores in-frame clones only, minus some. The table lists approximately 100,000 clones, around nine tenths of them singletons. Here the sequenced sample was PBMCs, taken from a glioma patient treated with radiotherapy, temozolomide or both. The receptor set was obtained from a woman between 50 and 59 years old with glioma.

This clone was seen a few times. The rearrangement links TRBV28 to TRBJ2-7, with TRBD1 matching 9 bases. The CDR3 length is 15 residues. J lost 2 bases, V lost 4 bases, and 6 bases had no gene match. The germline gives CDR1 MDHEN, CDR2 SYDVKM. CDR3 amino acids: CASSYTGGLAYEQYF. The CDR3 bases are TGTGCCAGCAGTTATACAGGGGGCCTAGCCTACGAGCAGTACTTC.

This clone was seen a single time. The gene calls are TRBV9 and TRBJ2-7; 7 bases match TRBD2. From germline, CDR1 is SGDLS and CDR2 YYNGEE. CDR3 size: 15 residues. Trimming took 3 bases from V and 4 from J; bases not matched to a gene: 10. CDR3 amino acids: CASSARGGSKYEQYF. CDR3 in DNA: TGTGCCAGCAGCGCCCGGGGAGGGAGTAAATACGAGCAGTACTTC.

CDR3: CASRGVTPGSPLHF. The CDR3 DNA reads TGTGCCAGCAGAGGGGTTACCCCGGGGTCACCCCTCCACTTT. The chain links TRBV6-5 to TRBJ1-6; TRBD1 is a possible D gene (5 bases). Trimming removed 6 bases from V and 10 bases from J, with 16 bases in between. Germline V gene sequence: CDR1 MNHEY, CDR2 SVGAGI. CDR3 length: 14 amino acids.

The rearrangement joins TRBV6-5 to TRBJ1-2, with TRBD1 matching over 8 bases. The CDR3 runs 15 residues. J lost 3 bases, V lost 6 bases, and 9 bases had no gene match. Germline V gene lookup returns CDR1 MNHEY and CDR2 SVGAGI. In DNA, the CDR3 is TGTGCCAGCAGCACAGGGGGTGCGGGGGACTATGGCTACACCTTC. Its translation: CASSTGGAGDYGYTF.

The genes are TRBV6-5 and TRBJ2-1; 8 bases are shared with TRBD2. Germline V CDR1 and CDR2: MNHEY, SVGAGI. V gave up 2 bases and J gave up 4 bases; unmatched junction bases: 4. CDR3 length equals 15 residues. CDR3 bases: TGTGCCAGCAGTTACCTCAGCGGGGGATACAATGAGCAGTTCTTC. Translation gives CASSYLSGGYNEQFF.

The chain combines TRBV6-1 with TRBJ2-7; D not certain. The V end lost 4 bases, the J end lost 3 bases, and 7 bases lay between the germline ends. Germline V CDR1 and CDR2: MNHNS, SASEGT. CDR3 size: 12 residues. Here the CDR3 reads CASSVPFYEQYF. The CDR3 coding sequence is TGTGCCAGCAGTGTCCCATTCTACGAGCAGTACTTC.

The genes are TRBV9 and TRBJ1-3; TRBD1 aligns across 8 bases. The CDR3 covers 15 residues. Germline V gene lookup returns CDR1 SGDLS and CDR2 YYNGEE. With 0 bases clipped from V and 4 bases from J, the junction kept 3 bases outside the gene matches. CDR3 residues: CASSVAGQGGNTIYF. The CDR3 DNA reads as TGTGCCAGCAGCGTAGCCGGACAGGGAGGAAACACCATATATTTT.

The chain joins TRBV7-2 to TRBJ1-4, with TRBD1 identical over 9 bases. The CDR3 covers 14 residues. V shed 5 bases, J shed 6 bases, and the junction held 4 bases outside the gene matches. Germline V lookup: CDR1 SGHTA, CDR2 FQGNSA. CDR3 DNA: TGTGCCAGCAGCGTACAGGGGGCGGATGAAAAACTGTTTTTT. This translates into CASSVQGADEKLFF.

This chain joins TRBV6-5 and TRBJ2-5; D gene ambiguous. Judging by the DNA end, TRBJ2-7 fits better; the J call may be wrong. Germline lookup yields CDR1 MNHEY and CDR2 SVGAGI. The CDR3 extends over 13 amino acids. For the CDR3, the DNA is TGTGCCACCGGTAGGACCGATTCCTACGAGCAGTACTTC. This codes for CATGRTDSYEQYF.

The chain is built from TRBV28 and TRBJ1-5, with D unclear. The CDR3 totals 15 residues. Germline V lookup: CDR1 MDHEN, CDR2 SYDVKM. Trimming left V 5 bases short and J 5 bases short, with 16 bases between. CDR3 nucleotide sequence: TGTGCCAGCAGTACCCCAGAGGGAAGGGATCAGCCCCAGCATTTT. As protein: CASSTPEGRDQPQHF.

This clone was recorded only once. V and J are TRBV4-1 and TRBJ2-5; 8 bases match TRBD2. V lost 4 bases and J lost 5; bases outside the gene matches: 18. The CDR3 runs 18 residues. Germline-derived CDR1 and CDR2 are MGHRA and YSYEKL. The CDR3: CASSRGSLKRERNETQYF. CDR3 in DNA: TGCGCCAGCAGCCGAGGGTCTTTAAAGCGGGAGCGGAATGAGACCCAGTACTTC.

J is TRBJ2-5 and V is TRBV28, with 7 bases identical to TRBD2. V lost 6 bases to trimming and J lost 7 bases; unmatched junction nucleotides: 11. Germline V gives CDR1 MDHEN, CDR2 SYDVKM. The CDR3 extends over 14 amino acids. CDR3 sequence (DNA): TGTGCCAGCAGGCGGGAGCCCACCCCAGGGACCCAGTACTTC. It codes for CASRREPTPGTQYF.

The chain couples TRBV15 to TRBJ2-7, with 7 nucleotides matching TRBD1. The V gene end was trimmed by 1 base and the J gene end by 3 bases; junction bases not matched to a gene: 6. Germline V lookup: CDR1 LNHNV, CDR2 YYDKDF (reference sequence). This CDR3 is built from 15 residues. The CDR3 DNA reads as TGTGCCACCAGCAGAGGCACAGGGGTTATCTACGAGCAGTACTTC. Its protein is CATSRGTGVIYEQYF.

The chain has TRBV5-1 and TRBJ2-5; no reliable D call. The CDR3 is 15 amino acids. V dropped 4 bases and J dropped 3 bases, with 16 bases sitting between them. Germline assignment: CDR1 SGHRS and CDR2 YFSETQ. This CDR3 is CASSLGSVGKETQYF. DNA for the CDR3: TGCGCCAGCAGCCTGGGGTCAGTGGGAAAAGAGACCCAGTACTTC.

J is TRBJ1-2 and V is TRBV29-1, with a tentative D call TRBD1 (6 bases). The CDR3 is 14 residues long. In germline, CDR1 is SQVTM, CDR2 ANQGSEA. The V end was cut by 0 bases, the J end by 8 bases, with 16 bases between. CDR3 in amino acids: CSVEDPTGRGGYTF. CDR3 nucleotides: TGCAGCGTTGAAGATCCGACAGGTCGGGGAGGCTACACCTTC.

The CDR3 protein is CASSVGSLGGTDTQYF. Here the CDR3 DNA reads TGTGCCAGTAGTGTAGGGAGCCTCGGGGGCACAGATACGCAGTATTTT. This rearrangement joins TRBV19 to TRBJ2-3, with D tentatively TRBD2 (5 bases). The CDR3 covers 16 residues. V was clipped by 5 bases and J by 1 base, with 16 bases between them. Germline V gene sequence: CDR1 LNHDA, CDR2 SQIVND (reference sequence).

The chain joins TRBV11-2 to TRBJ2-3; 8 bases map to TRBD2. This CDR3 spans 15 amino acids. The J segment lost 4 bases and the V segment lost 2 bases, leaving 5 bases of the junction unmatched. The germline V gene encodes CDR1 SGHAT and CDR2 FQNNGV. The CDR3 nucleotides are TGTGCCAGCAGCTTAACCGGACTAGCCCCAGATACGCAGTATTTT. Translation gives CASSLTGLAPDTQYF.

This chain joins TRBV5-6 and TRBJ2-2, with 7 bases that match TRBD2. The germline V gene encodes CDR1 SGHDT and CDR2 YYEEEE. The junction had 2 bases not matched to a gene; V was cut back by 0 bases and J by 3 bases. This CDR3 is built from 15 residues. The CDR3 DNA reads as TGTGCCAGCAGCTTGGCGGGGGGACACACCGGGGAGCTGTTTTTT. It yields the protein CASSLAGGHTGELFF.

CDR3 sequence reads: CASSYSGTDGYTF. CDR3 DNA: TGTGCCAGCAGTTACTCTGGGACAGATGGCTACACCTTC. The chain recombines TRBV6-5 with TRBJ1-2; 7 bases match TRBD1. The germline V gene has CDR1 MNHEY and CDR2 SVGAGI. This CDR3 spans 13 amino acids. Losses at the gene ends were 0 bases for V and 6 bases for J; bases not matched to a gene: 1.

This clone was detected a few times. The rearrangement joins TRBV7-8 to TRBJ2-5; TRBD2 matches 13 bases. This CDR3 comprises 16 residues. Germline trimming cut 3 bases from V and 4 bases from J; bases unmatched to any gene: 5. CDR1 SGHVS and CDR2 FQNEAQ come from the germline V gene. The CDR3 protein is CASSFTSGGGLETQYF. The CDR3 DNA reads TGTGCCAGCAGCTTCACTAGCGGGGGGGGGTTAGAGACCCAGTACTTC.

This chain uses TRBV5-8 with TRBJ2-1; 7 nucleotides agree with TRBD1. The germline V gene has CDR1 SGHTS and CDR2 YDEGEE. With V trimmed by 4 bases and J by 7 bases, 11 bases remained unmatched. The CDR3 contains 15 residues. In DNA, the CDR3 is TGTGCCAGCAGCCAACAGGGGTCGATGGTGAATGAGCAGTTCTTC. Its translation is CASSQQGSMVNEQFF.

The chain employs TRBV4-2 and TRBJ2-5, with D possibly matching TRBD2 (6 bases). This CDR3 comprises 14 residues. Deletions cut 1 base from V and 3 bases from J, with 9 bases between. Germline values: CDR1 LGHNA, CDR2 YNFKEQ. CDR3 amino acids: CASSQVGGEETQYF. In DNA, the CDR3 is TGTGCCAGCAGCCAAGTGGGAGGAGAAGAGACCCAGTACTTC.

The chain combines TRBV2 with TRBJ1-6, with 8 bases that match TRBD1. Germline V lookup: CDR1 SNHLY, CDR2 FYNNEI. The CDR3 consists of 15 residues. V dropped 7 bases and J dropped 12; count of bases not matched to a gene: 14. CDR3 protein: CASTTGGGGGLPLHF. The CDR3 DNA is TGTGCCAGCACCACAGGGGGTGGGGGGGGTTTACCCCTCCACTTT.

The gene calls are TRBV6-4 and TRBJ1-1, with 7 positions matching TRBD1. V was clipped by 4 bases and J by 6 bases; unmatched bases: 5. Germline V gene data show CDR1 as MRHNA and CDR2 as SNTAGT. The CDR3 spans 13 residues. The CDR3 loop is CASSVGTVPEAFF. The CDR3 nucleotides are TGTGCCAGCAGTGTCGGGACAGTACCTGAAGCTTTCTTT.

The chain couples TRBV6-5 to TRBJ2-7; the D call may be TRBD1 or TRBD2 (6 bases each). This CDR3 has 14 amino acids. Per the germline V gene, CDR1 is MNHEY and CDR2 is SVGAGI. V was pared by 2 bases and J by 5 bases, with 13 bases between. In DNA form, the CDR3 reads TGTGCCAGCAGTTACCGGGGGCCTGTCGACGAGCAGTACTTC. It encodes CASSYRGPVDEQYF.

Concerning this clone: Different DNA sequences within this sample yield the same CDR3. The J gene is TRBJ1-3, the V gene TRBV11-1; D uncertain. Per the germline V gene, CDR1 is SGHAT and CDR2 is FQDESV (reference sequence). V was trimmed by 4 bases and J by 0 bases, leaving 4 bases between them. The CDR3 runs 13 residues. In DNA form, the CDR3 reads TGTGCCAGCAGCTCCGACTCTGGAAACACCATATATTTT. Amino acid sequence: CASSSDSGNTIYF.

This clone came up a few times. The rearrangement links TRBV28 to TRBJ2-1, with a tentative D call TRBD2 (5 bases). CDR1 is MDHEN and CDR2 is SYDVKM in the germline V gene. V was trimmed by 7 bases and J by 0 bases, leaving 19 bases between them. There are 17 residues in the CDR3. In nucleotides, the CDR3 is TGTGCCAGCACCTCCGCGGGCTCCACGAGCTCCTACAATGAGCAGTTCTTC. Translating it yields CASTSAGSTSSYNEQFF.

V usage is TRBV10-2 and J usage is TRBJ2-1; 7 nucleotides align to TRBD1. Looked up from germline, CDR1 is WSHSY and CDR2 is SAAADI. This CDR3 comprises 14 residues. V trimming: 2 bases; J trimming: 8 bases; junction bases outside the gene matches: 6. CDR3 in amino acids: CASSEGQGTDEQFF. For the CDR3, the DNA is TGCGCCAGCAGTGAGGGGCAGGGGACAGATGAGCAGTTCTTC.